This paragraph covers one TCR beta chain sequence. Its antigen is currently unknown. Produced via immunoSEQ multiplex PCR; TCRdb's table is partial and in-frame only. The table shows 70,000 to 90,000 clones, with 85% occurring only once. The source of the sample is a study of OX40 agonist ivuxolimab in advanced cancers. Study-wide background: Patients received ivuxolimab, an intravenous treatment, every 2 weeks at 0.01 to 10 mg/kg.

Trimming removed 0 bases from V and 3 bases from J; junction bases left unmatched: 10. The germline V gene has CDR1 SGHRS and CDR2 YFSETQ. This CDR3 is built from 17 residues. General study findings and limits: Partial responders treated at 0.1-3.0 mg/kg exhibited clonal expansion among the lowest measured.

The material was CD4+ or CD8+ T cells sorted from blood, obtained in a trial of the OX40 agonist ivuxolimab. The sequence came from an adult with an advanced solid tumor such as melanoma, head and neck, liver or kidney cancer. This chain connects TRBV5-1 to TRBJ2-7; 9 positions agree with TRBD1. CDR3 sequence: CASSLGLTQGAYYEQYF. CDR3 in DNA: TGCGCCAGCAGCTTGGGACTTACACAGGGGGCGTACTACGAGCAGTACTTC.